The sequence of this TCR beta chain was determined in a study of Ad26.COV2.S vaccination and SARS-CoV-2 variants (dated by TCRdb to the early 2020s). The study in broad terms: Vaccine-arm donors were drawn from COV1001, a multicentre, randomized, double-blind, placebo-controlled phase I-IIa trial of Ad26.COV2.S in healthy adults. Ad26.COV2.S was administered intramuscularly at 5 x 10^10 or 1 x 10^11 viral particles, either as a single shot or as two shots given 56 days apart. Sequencing of the TCRbeta repertoire served to evaluate the specificity and breadth of SARS-CoV-2-reactive T cell receptors following Ad26.COV2.S vaccination. A total of around 32 samples were included in the TCR-sequenced set, comprising some 20 Ad26.COV2.S vaccine recipients, 5 placebo recipients and 8 SARS-CoV-2 convalescent individuals. Trial participants were randomized into five groups of five: low-dose or high-dose Ad26.COV2.S given once or twice, or placebo on both occasions. Investigators did not know the trial group allocation while performing experiments and assessing outcomes.

Interpreted using the paper, the treatment or condition label stands for: some 20 received Ad26.COV2.S at low or high dose, single or two shots; roughly five received placebo; per-sample allocation not given. For vaccine and placebo recipients, repertoires were sequenced using samples collected on day 63 after the first injection. Cohort 1b enrolled around 23 adults aged 18-55 years at a single site in Boston, USA, between 29 July and 7 August 2020. Ad26.COV2.S consisted of a replication-incompetent adenovirus type 26 vector by which a prefusion-stabilized SARS-CoV-2 spike protein from the original Wuhan strain was expressed. A remark on this clone: Its antigen is currently not known. No base qualities exist here, and no much larger clone lies one base off it.

On the study overall, not on this receptor specifically: The study lacked the statistical power to compare responses across vaccine doses or regimens. Compared with placebo recipients, Ad26.COV2.S recipients showed higher spike-specific TCR breadth (P = 0.0014). After vaccination, substantial breadth of spike-specific CD8+ and CD4+ T cell responses was reported. Comparable non-spike TCR breadth was observed between vaccine and placebo recipients, consistent with only spike being contained in the vaccine. It was noted by the authors that total T cell responses may have been underestimated by the TCR breadth and depth analyses.

The immunoSEQ Assay was used to sequence TCRbeta CDR3 regions. After extraction, genomic DNA underwent amplification by bias-controlled multiplex PCR, followed by high-throughput sequencing. In the authors' own workflow: To quantify the absolute abundance of each unique TCRbeta CDR3 region, sequences were collapsed and filtered. T cell fraction was estimated by normalization of TCRbeta template counts to usable DNA, with usable DNA being measured through amplification of reference genes present in all nucleated cells. Repertoire TCRs were annotated as SARS-CoV-2-specific by exact matching of V gene, CDR3 amino acid sequence and J gene to a known reactive TCR set. The reference SARS-CoV-2 TCR set was obtained from MIRA and was filtered for enrichment in COVID-19-positive ImmuneCODE repertoires, whereby public or cross-reactive TCRs were removed. Using the MIRA antigens, annotated TCRs were further analysed by specific ORF or by position within an ORF. Breadth was defined as annotated unique rearrangements over total unique productive rearrangements; depth was the summed frequency of those rearrangements. Two-sided Wilcoxon rank-sum tests were applied when comparing TCR breadth between groups. TCRdb's version of the immuneACCESS table is confined to in-frame rearrangements and falls short of the full clone set. An unresolved V gene accounts for under half of the shortfall where checked; the remainder is of unknown origin. From that table come the V and J calls and clone size; the DNA was used to work out D and trimming. The sample yields 350,000 to 600,000 clones; roughly 87% were counted once. The ten biggest clones cover around 1.8% of the sample.

The source was peripheral blood, collected in a trial of Ad26.COV2.S vaccine versus placebo. The source of this sequence is a person aged 18-60 years who received the Ad26.COV2.S COVID-19 vaccine or a placebo.

The nucleotide sequence is given as TGTGCCAGCAGTTGGGGGGCCAGCGGCACAGATACGCAGTATTTT. Translation gives CASSWGASGTDTQYF. The V gene is TRBV6-6 and the J gene is TRBJ2-3; the D gene assignment is perhaps TRBD1 or TRBD2, with each matching 6 bases. CDR1 and CDR2 were assigned from the germline V gene (reference sequence) as MNHNY and SVGAGI. At the junction V is shortened by 4 bases and J by 1 base, with 12 bases in between. The cysteine opens and the phenylalanine closes a CDR3 of 15 amino acids. This entry keeps only the CDR3 DNA: 45 bases, framed from base 1.